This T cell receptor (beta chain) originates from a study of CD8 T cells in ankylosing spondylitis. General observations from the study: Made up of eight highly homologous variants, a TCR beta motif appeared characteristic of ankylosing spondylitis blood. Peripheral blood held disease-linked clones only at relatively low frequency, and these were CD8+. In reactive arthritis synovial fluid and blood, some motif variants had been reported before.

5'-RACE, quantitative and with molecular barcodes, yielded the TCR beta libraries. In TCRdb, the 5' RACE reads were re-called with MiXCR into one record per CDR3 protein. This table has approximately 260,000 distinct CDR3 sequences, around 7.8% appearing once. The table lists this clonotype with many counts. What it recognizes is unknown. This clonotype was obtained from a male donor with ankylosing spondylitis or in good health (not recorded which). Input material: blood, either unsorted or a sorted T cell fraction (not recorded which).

Written as DNA, the CDR3 is TGCAGTGCTAGGGGGTCGAGCAATCAGCCCCAGCATTTT. Translation: CSARGSSNQPQHF. This chain joins TRBV20-1 and TRBJ1-5, with D unresolved. Trimming stripped 3 bases from V and 1 base from J, with 7 bases between. Germline-derived CDR1 and CDR2 are DFQATT and SNEGSKA (reference sequence). The CDR3 runs 13 residues.